What follows are 7 T cell receptor beta chains derived from one specimen sequenced in a study of response to subunit inactivated influenza vaccine. A single record per CDR3 protein comes from TCRdb applying MiXCR to the RT-PCR reads. Seen here are around 710,000 distinct CDR3 sequences, 14% observed once, and the top ten hold less than 7%. The sample was PBMCs from blood, taken less than 15 days before vaccination. Every receptor here comes from a man aged 45-65 years who received an inactivated influenza vaccine.

In this sample, this clonotype turned up once. V is TRBV12-3 or TRBV12-4 and J is TRBJ2-3, with D possibly called TRBD1 or TRBD2 (6 bases each). V was cut by 6 bases and J by 4 bases, with 14 bases left in between. The length of the CDR3 is 14 residues. The CDR3 DNA follows: TGTGCCAGCAGACGGTACAGGGACTCAGATACGCAGTATTTT. Its translation: CASRRYRDSDTQYF.

The chain has TRBV7-8 and TRBJ2-7; 9 bases agree with TRBD2. CDR3 size: 15 residues. Germline-derived CDR1 and CDR2 are SGHVS and FQNEAQ. The trim removed 5 bases at V and 4 bases at J, leaving 9 bases unmatched. The CDR3: CASSPGSGSLYEQYF. DNA for the CDR3: TGTGCCAGCAGCCCAGGTAGCGGGAGTTTGTACGAGCAGTACTTC. Supplemented by reference TRBV7-8 and TRBJ2-7, the full variable domain reads GAGVSQSPRYKVAKRGQDVALRCDPISGHVSLFWYQQALGQGPEFLTYFQNEAQLDKSGLPSDRFFAERPEGSVSTLKIQRTQQEDSAVYLCASSPGSGSLYEQYFGPGTRLTVT.

This clonotype has a count of ten or more. The chain employs TRBV5-1 and TRBJ2-3, with a possible D match to TRBD1 (6 bases). With 1 base removed from V and 0 bases from J, the gap between germline ends came to 12 bases. This CDR3 comprises 16 residues. Germline values: CDR1 SGHRS, CDR2 YFSETQ. This chain's CDR3 is CASSLSGGGSTDTQYF. DNA for the CDR3: TGCGCCAGCAGCTTGTCTGGGGGCGGAAGCACAGATACGCAGTATTTT.

This clonotype turned up a few times. J is TRBJ2-7 and V is TRBV12-3 or TRBV12-4, with unresolved D. The CDR3 spans 13 residues. V gave up 2 bases and J gave up 5 bases, with 10 bases separating them. The CDR3 here is CASSLLSPNEQYF. In nucleotides, the CDR3 is TGTGCCAGCAGTTTATTATCTCCCAACGAGCAGTACTTC.

The chain links TRBV20-1 to TRBJ1-3; 7 bases agree with TRBD1. The J segment lost 4 bases and the V segment lost 5 bases, leaving 8 bases of the junction unmatched. Germline CDR1 is DFQATT and CDR2 is SNEGSKA (reference sequence). The CDR3 has 14 residues. This CDR3 is CSAVDRRSGNTIYF. CDR3 nucleotides: TGCAGTGCTGTGGACAGGCGATCCGGAAACACCATATATTTT.

This clonotype was counted a few times. The chain uses TRBV20-1 and TRBJ1-1; D gene unclear. The ends were cut back, 4 bases at V and 0 bases at J, with 9 bases in the middle. The CDR3 sequence is 13 residues long. Germline V gene data show CDR1 as DFQATT and CDR2 as SNEGSKA (reference sequence). The CDR3 protein is CSAIGPLNTEAFF. In nucleotides, the CDR3 is TGCAGTGCTATCGGACCGTTGAACACTGAAGCTTTCTTT.

This chain links TRBV19 with TRBJ1-1, with D perhaps TRBD1 (6 bases). Germline V gives CDR1 LNHDA, CDR2 SQIVND (reference sequence). V was shortened by 8 bases and J by 0 bases, with 13 bases between the two germline ends. This CDR3 has 14 residues. DNA for the CDR3: TGTGCCAGTGAGCGGACAGCCTTGAACACTGAAGCTTTCTTT. Protein: CASERTALNTEAFF.